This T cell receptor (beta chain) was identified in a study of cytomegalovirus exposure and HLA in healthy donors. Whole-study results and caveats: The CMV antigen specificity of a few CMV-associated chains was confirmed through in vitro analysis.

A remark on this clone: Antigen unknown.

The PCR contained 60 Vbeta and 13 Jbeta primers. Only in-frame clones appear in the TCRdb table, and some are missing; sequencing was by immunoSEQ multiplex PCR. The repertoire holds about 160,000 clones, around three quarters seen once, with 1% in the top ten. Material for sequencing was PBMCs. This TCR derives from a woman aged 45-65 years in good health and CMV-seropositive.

The CDR3 bases are TGTGCCAGCAGCTTACAGGAGAACACTGAAGCTTTCTTT. Protein product: CASSLQENTEAFF. The chain uses TRBV7-3 and TRBJ1-1; D remains ambiguous. Germline assignment: CDR1 SGHTA and CDR2 FQGTGA. The CDR3 runs 13 residues. V gave up 2 bases and J gave up 1 base, with 5 bases separating them.